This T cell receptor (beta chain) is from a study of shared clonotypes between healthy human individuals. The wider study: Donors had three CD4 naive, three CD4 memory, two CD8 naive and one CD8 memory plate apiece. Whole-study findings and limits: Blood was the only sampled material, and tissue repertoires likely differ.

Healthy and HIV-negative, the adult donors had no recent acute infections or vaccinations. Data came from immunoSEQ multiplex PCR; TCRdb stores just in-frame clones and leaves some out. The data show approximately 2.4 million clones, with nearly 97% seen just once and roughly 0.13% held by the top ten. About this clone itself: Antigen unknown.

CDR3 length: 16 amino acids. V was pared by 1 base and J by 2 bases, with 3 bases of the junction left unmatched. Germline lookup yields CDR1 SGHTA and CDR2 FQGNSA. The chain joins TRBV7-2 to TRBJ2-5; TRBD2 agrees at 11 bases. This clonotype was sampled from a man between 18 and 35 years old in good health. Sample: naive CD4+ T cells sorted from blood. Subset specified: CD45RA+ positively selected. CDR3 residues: CASSLGIAGGQETQYF. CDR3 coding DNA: TGTGCCAGCAGCTTAGGCATAGCGGGGGGGCAAGAGACCCAGTACTTC.